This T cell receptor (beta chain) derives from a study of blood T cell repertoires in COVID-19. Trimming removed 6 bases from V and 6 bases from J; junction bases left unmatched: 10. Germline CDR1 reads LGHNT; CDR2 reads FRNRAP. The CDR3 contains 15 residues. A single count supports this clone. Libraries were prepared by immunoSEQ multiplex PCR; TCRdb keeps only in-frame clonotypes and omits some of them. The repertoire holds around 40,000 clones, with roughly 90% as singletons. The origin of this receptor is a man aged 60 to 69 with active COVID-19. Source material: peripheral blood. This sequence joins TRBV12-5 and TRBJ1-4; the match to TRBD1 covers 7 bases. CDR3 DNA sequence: TGTGCTAGTGGAAAAAATAGGGGGCCTGATGAAAAACTGTTTTTT. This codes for CASGKNRGPDEKLFF.